This record covers a single T cell receptor (beta chain). At one end, the junction sequence differs from germline, possibly due to a read error. This specimen belongs to a study of blood T cell repertoires in COVID-19. Turning to the study itself: Acute-phase and convalescent COVID-19 samples originated in the United States, Italy and Spain.

Those who participated ranged in age from 18 to 89 years and resided in about 24 US areas. Source study methods: The assay estimated nucleated cells by amplifying reference gene primers. Clones were sequenced by immunoSEQ multiplex PCR, and TCRdb holds only the in-frame ones, with some missing. V and J calls plus clone size are reproduced from that table; the DNA served to infer D and trimming. Of some 170,000 clones detected, roughly 85% appear once; the ten largest clones hold roughly 6%. Germline V CDR1 and CDR2: SGHTA, FQGNSA. The CDR3 consists of 13 residues. Sequencing was carried out using PBMCs or T cells enriched from blood (not recorded which). The sequence derives from a man aged 35 to 55 who had recovered from COVID-19. V usage is TRBV7-2 and J usage is TRBJ2-1; maybe TRBD2 (6 bases). The CDR3 loop is CASSLERGNGQFF. CDR3 DNA sequence: TGTGCCAGCAGCTTAGAACGGGGGAATGGGCAGTTCTTC.